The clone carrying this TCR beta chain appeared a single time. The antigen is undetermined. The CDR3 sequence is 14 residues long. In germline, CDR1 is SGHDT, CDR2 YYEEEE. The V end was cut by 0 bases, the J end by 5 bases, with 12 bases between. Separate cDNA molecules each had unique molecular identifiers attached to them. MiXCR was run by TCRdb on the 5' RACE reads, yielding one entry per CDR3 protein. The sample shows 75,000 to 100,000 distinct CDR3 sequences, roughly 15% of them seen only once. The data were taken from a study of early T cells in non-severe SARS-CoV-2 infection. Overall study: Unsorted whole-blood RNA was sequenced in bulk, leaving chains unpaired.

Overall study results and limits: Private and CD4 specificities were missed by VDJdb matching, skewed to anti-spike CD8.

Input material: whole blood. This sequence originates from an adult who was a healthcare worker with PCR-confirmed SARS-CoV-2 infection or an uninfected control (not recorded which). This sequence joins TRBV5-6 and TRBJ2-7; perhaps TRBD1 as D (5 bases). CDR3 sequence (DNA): TGTGCCAGCAGCTTGGGGGGCCAGGGTGACGAGCAGTACGTC. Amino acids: CASSLGGQGDEQYV.